The T cell receptor beta chain described here comes from a study of radiation and T cells in renal cell carcinoma. Study information: Nephrectomy followed 15 Gy stereotactic body radiation by 4 weeks. Study observations and caveats: Top tumor clonotypes rose in blood 2 weeks post-radiation, then contracted.

As to this clone: Its antigen is not known.

The V gene's germline CDR1 is SNHLY and CDR2 FYNNEI. The CDR3 contains 10 residues. V dropped 6 bases and J dropped 8 bases, with 7 bases sitting between them. Clones were sequenced by immunoSEQ multiplex PCR, and TCRdb holds only the in-frame ones, with some missing. Of 140,000 or so clones listed, 70% to 90% are singletons. This sample's time point: baseline pretreatment blood. This sample's treatment: 15 Gy SBRT to primary tumor, nephrectomy 4 weeks later. This renal cell carcinoma was of the clear cell type. The TCR comes from a woman between 50 and 59 years old with renal cell carcinoma. Sequencing used blood, obtained from a patient whose treatment included radiotherapy and nephrectomy. The chain is built from TRBV2 and TRBJ1-2; D is unresolved. CDR3 residues: CASRWAGYTF. The CDR3 DNA reads as TGTGCCAGCAGGTGGGCCGGCTACACCTTC.